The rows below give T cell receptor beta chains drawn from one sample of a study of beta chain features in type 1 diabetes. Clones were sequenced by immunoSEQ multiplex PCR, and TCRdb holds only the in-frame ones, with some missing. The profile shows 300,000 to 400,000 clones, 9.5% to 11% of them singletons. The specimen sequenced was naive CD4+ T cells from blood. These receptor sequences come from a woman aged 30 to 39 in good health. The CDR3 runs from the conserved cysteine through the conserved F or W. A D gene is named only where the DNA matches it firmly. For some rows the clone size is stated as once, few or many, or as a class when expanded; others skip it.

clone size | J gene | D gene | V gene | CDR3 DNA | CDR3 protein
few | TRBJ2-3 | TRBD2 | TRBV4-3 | TGCGCCAGCAGCCAAGAAAACCTTAAGCTAGCGGGAAGCACAGATACGCAGTATTTT | CASSQENLKLAGSTDTQYF
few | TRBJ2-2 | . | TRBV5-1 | TGCGCCAGCAGCTTGTTCCAGGTGAACACCGGGGAGCTGTTTTTT | CASSLFQVNTGELFF
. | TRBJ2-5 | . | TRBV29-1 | TGCAGCGTACGGACGGGACAAGAGACCCAGTACTTC | CSVRTGQETQYF
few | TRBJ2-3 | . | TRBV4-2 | TGTGCCAGCAGCCCTAGGGGGACCCGTGATGATACGCAGTATTTT | CASSPRGTRDDTQYF
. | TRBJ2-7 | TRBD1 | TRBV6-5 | TGTGCCAGCAGTTCCCCGGGACAGGTCGACGAGCAGTACTTC | CASSSPGQVDEQYF
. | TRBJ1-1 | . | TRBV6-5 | TGTGCCAGCAGTCGGACTGCTACGTCCACTGAAGCTTTCTTT | CASSRTATSTEAFF
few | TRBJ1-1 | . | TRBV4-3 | TGCGCCAGCAGCCAAGATCCGCGGGGGATGAACACTGAAGCTTTCTTT | CASSQDPRGMNTEAFF
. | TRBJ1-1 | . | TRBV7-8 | TGTGCCAGCAGCGAAGGACAGATCACTGAAGCTTTCTTT | CASSEGQITEAFF
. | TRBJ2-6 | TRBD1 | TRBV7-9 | TGTGCCAGCAGCCTACAGGGGCTTGGCTCTGGGGCCAACGTCCTGACTTTC | CASSLQGLGSGANVLTF
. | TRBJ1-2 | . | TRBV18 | TGTGCCAGCTCAGCGGACAGTAACTATGGCTACACCTTC | CASSADSNYGYTF
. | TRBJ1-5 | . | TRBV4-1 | TGCGCCAGCAGCCCACGACAGGACTCCTCCAGCAATCAGCCCCAGCATTTT | CASSPRQDSSSNQPQHF
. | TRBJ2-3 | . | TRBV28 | TGTGCCAGCAGCCCTTGGAGAGCTAGCACAGATACGCAGTATTTT | CASSPWRASTDTQYF
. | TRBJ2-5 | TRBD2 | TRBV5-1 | TGCGCCAGCAGCTTGCCTCTCGGACTAGATAGAGAGACCCAGTACTTC | CASSLPLGLDRETQYF
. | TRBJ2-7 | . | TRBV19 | TGTGCCAGTAGTATAGCGGACAGAAGCTCCTACGAGCAGTACTTC | CASSIADRSSYEQYF
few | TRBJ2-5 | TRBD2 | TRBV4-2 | TGTGCCAGCAGCCAAGAACCTAGCGGGAGCGAGGAGACCCAGTACTTC | CASSQEPSGSEETQYF
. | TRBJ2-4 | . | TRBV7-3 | TGTGCCAGCAGCTCACTCCCGGAGGACATTCAGTACTTC | CASSSLPEDIQYF
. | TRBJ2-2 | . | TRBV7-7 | TGTGCTAGCAGCTTGGGGCACACCGGGGAGCTGTTTTTT | CASSLGHTGELFF
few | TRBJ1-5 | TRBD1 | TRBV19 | TGTGCCAGTAGTAACCCAGGGGGGCCCCAGCATTTT | CASSNPGGPQHF
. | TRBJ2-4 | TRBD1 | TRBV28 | TGTGCCAGCAGTACCCGGACAGGAGGTAACATTCAGTACTTC | CASSTRTGGNIQYF
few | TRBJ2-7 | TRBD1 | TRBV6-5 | TGTGCCAGCAGATCCGCCGGGACAGGGGGCTACGAGCAGTACTTC | CASRSAGTGGYEQYF
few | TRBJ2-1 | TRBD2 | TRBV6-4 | TGTGCCAGCAGTGACCCAACTAGCGGGAGGAGCTCCTACAATGAGCAGTTCTTC | CASSDPTSGRSSYNEQFF
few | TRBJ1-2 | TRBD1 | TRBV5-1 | TGCGCCAGCAGCTCCGGACAGGGGGCAAATTATGGCTACACCTTC | CASSSGQGANYGYTF
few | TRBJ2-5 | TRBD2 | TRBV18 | TGTGCCAGCTCCGTTCGGACTAGCGGGAGTGAGACCCAGTACTTC | CASSVRTSGSETQYF
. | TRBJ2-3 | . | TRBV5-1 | TGCGCCAGCAGCTCCGGACAGCTCACAGATACGCAGTATTTT | CASSSGQLTDTQYF
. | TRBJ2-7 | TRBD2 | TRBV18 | TGTGCCAGCTCACCCGGGACTAGCGGGAGCTACGAGCAGTACTTC | CASSPGTSGSYEQYF
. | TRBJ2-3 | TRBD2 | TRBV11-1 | TGTGCCAGCAGCTTAACTTCACTAGCGGGAGTAGCGGATACGCAGTATTTT | CASSLTSLAGVADTQYF
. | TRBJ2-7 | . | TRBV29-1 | TGCAGCGCTGGGACTGCCTTCTCCTACGAGCAGTACTTC | CSAGTAFSYEQYF
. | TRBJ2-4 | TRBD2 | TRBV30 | TGTGCCTGGAGTGTACCAGCGGGACGGAACATTCAGTACTTC | CAWSVPAGRNIQYF
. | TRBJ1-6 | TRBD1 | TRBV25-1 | TGTGCCAGCAGGGGACAGGGCCCCAATTCACCCCTCCACTTT | CASRGQGPNSPLHF
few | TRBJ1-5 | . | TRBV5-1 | TGCGCCAGCAGCTTGGGACAGGTGGACAATCAGCCCCAGCATTTT | CASSLGQVDNQPQHF
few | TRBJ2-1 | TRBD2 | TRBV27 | TGTGCCAGCAGTTTATCTGGACTAGCGGGAGGGGACAATGAGCAGTTCTTC | CASSLSGLAGGDNEQFF
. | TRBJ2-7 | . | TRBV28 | TGTGCGGCTGAGGGCGTCACCTACGAGCAGTACTTC | CAAEGVTYEQYF
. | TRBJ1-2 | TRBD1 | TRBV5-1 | TGCGCCAGCAGCGGAAGACAGGGAAGCTACCCCTTTGGCTACACCTTC | CASSGRQGSYPFGYTF
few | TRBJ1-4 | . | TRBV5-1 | TGCGCCAGCAGCTCGACAGTAACTGATGAAAAACTGTTTTTT | CASSSTVTDEKLFF
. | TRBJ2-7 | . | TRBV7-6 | TGTGCCAGCAGCTTAAGTCCGGCCGGGTCCCACGAGCAGTACTTC | CASSLSPAGSHEQYF
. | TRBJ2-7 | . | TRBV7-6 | TGTGCCAGCAGCTCCACCCGGACTGGCGAGCAGTACTTC | CASSSTRTGEQYF
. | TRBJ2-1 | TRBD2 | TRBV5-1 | TGCGCCAGCAGCGGCCTAGCGGGAGGTACCTCCTACAATGAGCAGTTCTTC | CASSGLAGGTSYNEQFF
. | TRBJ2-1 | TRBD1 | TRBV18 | TGTGCCAGCTCACTCTCAAGATCACCGGGACAGGGAAGAACTGAGCAGTTCTTC | CASSLSRSPGQGRTEQFF
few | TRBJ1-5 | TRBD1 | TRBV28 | TGTGCCAGCAGCCCCCGGACAGGGAGTCAGCCCCAGCATTTT | CASSPRTGSQPQHF
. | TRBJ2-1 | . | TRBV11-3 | TGTGCCAGCAGCCCCGGGACAAACAGTGTCAATGAGCAGTTCTTC | CASSPGTNSVNEQFF
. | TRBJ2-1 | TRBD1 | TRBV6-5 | TGTGCCAGCAGTTCCCTTACGACAGGGGGCAATGAGCAGTTCTTC | CASSSLTTGGNEQFF
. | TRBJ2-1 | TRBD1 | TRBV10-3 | TGTGCCATCAGTGAGTCTGGCAGGGGGCTAACCAATGAGCAGTTCTTC | CAISESGRGLTNEQFF
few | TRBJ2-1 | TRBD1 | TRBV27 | TGTGCCAGCAGTTTTGTAGGACAGGGGCCGAATGAGCAGTTCTTC | CASSFVGQGPNEQFF
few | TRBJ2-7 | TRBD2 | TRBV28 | TGTGCCAGCAGGGGAACCGTCGGACTAGCGGGACCCGAGCAGTACTTC | CASRGTVGLAGPEQYF
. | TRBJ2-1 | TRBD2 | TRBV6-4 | TGTGCCAGCAGTGATCTAGCGGGAGGGCCGGTCAATGAGCAGTTCTTC | CASSDLAGGPVNEQFF
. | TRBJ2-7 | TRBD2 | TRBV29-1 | TGCAGCGTCGCCGGGACTAACTACGAGCAGTACTTC | CSVAGTNYEQYF
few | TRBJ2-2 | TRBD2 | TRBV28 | TGTGCCAGCAGTTTGAAGCGGGATAACACCGGGGAGCTGTTTTTT | CASSLKRDNTGELFF
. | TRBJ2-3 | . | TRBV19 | TGTGCCAGTAGTATGGGGCGGAACACAGATACGCAGTATTTT | CASSMGRNTDTQYF
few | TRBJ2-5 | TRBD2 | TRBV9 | TGTGCCAGCAGCCCAGGGACTAGCGGAAAAGAGACCCAGTACTTC | CASSPGTSGKETQYF
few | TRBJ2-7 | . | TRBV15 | TGTGCCACCAGCAGAGATACCAGAAGTTCCTACGAGCAGTACTTC | CATSRDTRSSYEQYF
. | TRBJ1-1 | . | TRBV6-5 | TGTGCCAGCAGTTACTCTTTCAGGATGAACACTGAAGCTTTCTTT | CASSYSFRMNTEAFF
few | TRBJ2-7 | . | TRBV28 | TGTGCCAGCAGTTTAGCAGATCGCTACGAGCAGTACTTC | CASSLADRYEQYF
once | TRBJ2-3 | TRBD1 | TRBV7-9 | TGTGCCAGCAGCTATTGGACAGGACGGACAGATACGCAGTATTTT | CASSYWTGRTDTQYF
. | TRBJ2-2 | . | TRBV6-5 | TGTGCCAGCAGTTACTCTGGCTCCGGGGAGCTGTTTTTT | CASSYSGSGELFF